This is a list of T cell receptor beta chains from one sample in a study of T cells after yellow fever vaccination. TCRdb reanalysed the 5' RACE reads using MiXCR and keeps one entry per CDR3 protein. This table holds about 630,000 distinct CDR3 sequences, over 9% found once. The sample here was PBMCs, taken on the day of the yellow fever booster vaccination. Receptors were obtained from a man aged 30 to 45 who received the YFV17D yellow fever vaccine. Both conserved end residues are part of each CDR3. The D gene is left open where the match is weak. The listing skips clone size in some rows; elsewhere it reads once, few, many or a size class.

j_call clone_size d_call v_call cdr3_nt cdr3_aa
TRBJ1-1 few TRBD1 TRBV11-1 TGTGCCAGCAGCCCTAGCCCTCACGGGACAGGGTTGAACACTGAAGCTTTCTTT CASSPSPHGTGLNTEAFF
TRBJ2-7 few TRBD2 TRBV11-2 TGTGCCAGCAGCTTAGAATTAGTGGGACTAGGGGCCTACGAGCAGTACTTC CASSLELVGLGAYEQYF
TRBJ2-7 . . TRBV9 TGTGCCAGCAGCCCCGGGTCAGAACGAACCGTCGGGTCCTACGAGCAGTACTTC CASSPGSERTVGSYEQYF
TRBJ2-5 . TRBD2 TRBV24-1 TGTGCCACCAGTGCCAAGGGACTAGCAGGGGAGACCCAGTACTTC CATSAKGLAGETQYF
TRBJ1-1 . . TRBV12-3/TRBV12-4 TGTGCCAGCAGTTTGTGGGGGGGGACTGAAGCTTTCTTT CASSLWGGTEAFF
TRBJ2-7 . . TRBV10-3 TGTGCCATCAGTGGGGGACGAGGCGGAGACCACTCCTACGAGCAGTACTTC CAISGGRGGDHSYEQYF
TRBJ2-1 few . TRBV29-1 TGCAGCGTTGAAAGAGGGGCCGGGGGCAATGAGCGGTTCTTC CSVERGAGGNERFF
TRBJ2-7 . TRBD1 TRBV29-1 TGCAGCGTTGAAGGACAGGGAGTCTACGAGCAGTACTTC CSVEGQGVYEQYF
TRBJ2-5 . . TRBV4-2 TGTGCCAGCAGCCAAGGAGACGGCCAAGAGACCCAGTACTTC CASSQGDGQETQYF
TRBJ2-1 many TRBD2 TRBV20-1 TGCAGTGCTAGAAGGCAGCGGGAGGGAAATGAGCAGTTCTTC CSARRQREGNEQFF
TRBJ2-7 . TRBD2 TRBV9 TGTGCCAGCAGCGTAGCGTTCCAAGCGGGGGACGAGCAGTACTTC CASSVAFQAGDEQYF
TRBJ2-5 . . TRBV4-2 TGTGCCAGCAGCCTCAATTTCAAGGAGACCCAGTACTTC CASSLNFKETQYF
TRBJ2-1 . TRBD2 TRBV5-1 TGCGCCAGCAGCCCTCCTGCGGGAGTATGGGGCAATGAGCAGTTCTTC CASSPPAGVWGNEQFF
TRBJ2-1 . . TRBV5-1 TGCGCCAGCAGAAGCAGCGACTCCTACAATGAGCAGTTCTTC CASRSSDSYNEQFF
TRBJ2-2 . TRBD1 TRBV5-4 TGTGCCAGCTCGGAGACAGGGGGGAACACCGGGGAGCTGTTTTTT CASSETGGNTGELFF
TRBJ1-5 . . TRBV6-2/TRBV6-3 TGTGCCAGCAGTCCGGACCTGGGGGGCAATCAGCCCCAGCATTTT CASSPDLGGNQPQHF
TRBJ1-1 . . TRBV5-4 TGTGCCAGCAGCTATTCCCTCACTGAAGCTTTCTTT CASSYSLTEAFF
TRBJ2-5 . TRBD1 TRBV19 TGTGCCAGTAGGGCCCTGCGGCAGGGGGCTTACGGGACCCAGTACTTC CASRALRQGAYGTQYF
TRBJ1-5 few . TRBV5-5 TGTGCCAGCAGCTTGGTGTGGGCGGGGGATCAGCCCCAGCATTTT CASSLVWAGDQPQHF
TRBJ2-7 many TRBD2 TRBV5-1 TGCGCCAGCTCCCTAAATCTAGCGGGAAAAGCCTACGAGCAGTACTTC CASSLNLAGKAYEQYF
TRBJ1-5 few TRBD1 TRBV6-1 TGTGCCAGCAGAAAGACAGGGTCTGGGCCCCAGCATTTT CASRKTGSGPQHF
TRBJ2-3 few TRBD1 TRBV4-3 TGCGCCAGCAGCCAGGGACAGGGGGCGCAGTATTTT CASSQGQGAQYF
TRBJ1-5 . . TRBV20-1 TGCTGTGCTAGATCTGGGCGGGGAGGGGGAAATCAGCCCCAGCATTTT CCARSGRGGGNQPQHF
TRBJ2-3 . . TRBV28 TGTGCCAGCCACTTAGGGGGTTTTAGCACAGATACGCAGTATTTT CASHLGGFSTDTQYF
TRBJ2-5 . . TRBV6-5 TGTGCCAGCAGTTCCCTGACAGAGGGGGAAGAGACCCAGTACTTC CASSSLTEGEETQYF
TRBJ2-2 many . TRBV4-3 TGCGCCAGCAGCCAAGATCGGTCTAGCACAAGGAACACCGGGGAGCTGTTTTTT CASSQDRSSTRNTGELFF
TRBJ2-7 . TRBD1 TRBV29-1 TGCAGCGTTTGGGACAGGGGCTACGAGCAGTACTTC CSVWDRGYEQYF
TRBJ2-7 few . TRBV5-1 TGCGCCAGCAGCTTGGAAACCGGGCGGTACGAGCAGTACTTC CASSLETGRYEQYF
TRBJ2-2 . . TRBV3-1 TGTGCCAGCACCGCGGCGGGATCCACCGGGGAGCTGTTTTTT CASTAAGSTGELFF
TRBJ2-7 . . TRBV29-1 TGCAGCGTTACCCCCCCGGGGTCCTACGAGCAGTACTTC CSVTPPGSYEQYF
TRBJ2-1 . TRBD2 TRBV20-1 TGCAGCGCTCCGAGGGTAGCGGGAGGTCTCAATGAGCAGTTCTTC CSAPRVAGGLNEQFF
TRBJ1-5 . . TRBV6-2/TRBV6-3 TGTGCCAGCAGTGAGCAACGGGGGAAACAGCCCCAGCATTTT CASSEQRGKQPQHF
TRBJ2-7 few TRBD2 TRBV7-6 TGTGCCAGCCTCGCGGGGGGGCCCTACGAGCAGTACTTC CASLAGGPYEQYF
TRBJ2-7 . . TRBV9 TGTGCCAGCAGCCAAATGGGGACCCACGAGCAGTACTTC CASSQMGTHEQYF
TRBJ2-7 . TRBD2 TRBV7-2 TGTGCCAGCAGCTCACAAGGAGGTAGCGGGTTCGAGCAGTACTTC CASSSQGGSGFEQYF
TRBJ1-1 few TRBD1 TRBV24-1 TGTGCCACCAGTGAATCAGGGGGCACTGAAGCTTTCTTT CATSESGGTEAFF
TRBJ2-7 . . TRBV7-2 TGTGCCAGCAGCTTAACATACTACGAGCAGTACTTC CASSLTYYEQYF
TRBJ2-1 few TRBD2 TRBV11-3 TGTTCCAGCAGCCGGGACTATGATGGTGAGCAGTTCTTC CSSSRDYDGEQFF
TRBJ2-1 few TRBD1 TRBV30 TGTGCATTTACAGGGGGACTTGGGAATGAGCAGTTCTTC CAFTGGLGNEQFF
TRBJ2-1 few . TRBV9 TGTGCCAGCAGCGGAGGGACGGGAGCCGGGGGCGATGAGCAGTTCTTC CASSGGTGAGGDEQFF
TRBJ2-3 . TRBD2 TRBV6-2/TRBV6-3 TGTGCCAGCAGTTGGGGACTAGACCCCCCAGATACGCAGTATTTT CASSWGLDPPDTQYF
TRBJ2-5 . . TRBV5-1 TGCGCCAGCAGCTTGAGCAGTGGTTACGGACTTCCGTACCAAGAGACCCAGTACTTC CASSLSSGYGLPYQETQYF
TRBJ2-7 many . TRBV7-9 TGTGCCAGCAGCTTCACCGCCTACGAGCAGTACTTC CASSFTAYEQYF
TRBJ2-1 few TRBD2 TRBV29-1 TGCAGCGTTGGGGGGAGGGGCCTCAATGAGCAGTTCTTC CSVGGRGLNEQFF
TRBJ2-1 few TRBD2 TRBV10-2 TGCGCCAGCACGCACACGGGGACTAGCGGGATGCATGAGCAGTTCTTC CASTHTGTSGMHEQFF
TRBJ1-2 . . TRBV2 TGTGCCAGCAGTGAGGGGGCAATTACTAACTATGGCTACACCTTC CASSEGAITNYGYTF
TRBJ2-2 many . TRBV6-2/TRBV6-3 TGTGCCAGCCGACGACTAGCGAACACCGGGGAGCTGTTTTTT CASRRLANTGELFF
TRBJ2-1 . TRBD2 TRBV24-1 TGTGCCACCAGTGATCCCAGGGCTAGCGGGAGTAGCTCCTACAATGAGCAGTTCTTC CATSDPRASGSSSYNEQFF
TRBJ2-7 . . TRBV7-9 TGTGCCAGCAGCCCGAGGGGACCGAATCCTTACGAGCAGTACTTC CASSPRGPNPYEQYF
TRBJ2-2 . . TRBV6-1 TGTGCCAGCAGCCACCTGAACAGTGGGTTAGGTGGCACCGGGGAGCTGTTTTTT CASSHLNSGLGGTGELFF
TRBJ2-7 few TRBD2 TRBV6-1 TGTGCCAGCAGGGGGACTAGCGGGGGGCACGAGCAGTACTTC CASRGTSGGHEQYF
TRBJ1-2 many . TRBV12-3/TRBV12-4 TGTGCCAGCAGTTTAGGGTATGGCTACACCTTC CASSLGYGYTF
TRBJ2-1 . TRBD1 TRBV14 TGTGCCAGCAGCCAAGATCGGAACCTGGGGGCAGGGGGGCAGTTCTTC CASSQDRNLGAGGQFF
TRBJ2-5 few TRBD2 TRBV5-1 TGCGCCAGCAGCTTGGACGGGGCAGGGAGCGGGAGAACGGCCCAGTACTTC CASSLDGAGSGRTAQYF
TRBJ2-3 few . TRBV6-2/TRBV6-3 TGTGCCAGCAGACCAGGGGGGGCGCAAGATACGCAGTATTTT CASRPGGAQDTQYF